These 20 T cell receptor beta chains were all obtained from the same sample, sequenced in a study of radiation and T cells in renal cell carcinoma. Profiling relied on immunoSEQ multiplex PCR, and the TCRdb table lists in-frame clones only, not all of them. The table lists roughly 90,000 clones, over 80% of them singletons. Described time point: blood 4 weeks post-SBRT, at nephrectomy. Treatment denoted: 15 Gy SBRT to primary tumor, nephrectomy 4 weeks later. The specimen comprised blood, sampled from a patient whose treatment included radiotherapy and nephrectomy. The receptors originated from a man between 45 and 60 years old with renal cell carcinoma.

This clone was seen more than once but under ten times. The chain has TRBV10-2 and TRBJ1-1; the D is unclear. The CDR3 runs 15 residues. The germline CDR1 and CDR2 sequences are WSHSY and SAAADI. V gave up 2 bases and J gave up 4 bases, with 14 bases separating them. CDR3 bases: TGCGCCAGCAGTGAGGGCACCATGGGCGGCACTGAAGCTTTCTTT. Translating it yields CASSEGTMGGTEAFF.

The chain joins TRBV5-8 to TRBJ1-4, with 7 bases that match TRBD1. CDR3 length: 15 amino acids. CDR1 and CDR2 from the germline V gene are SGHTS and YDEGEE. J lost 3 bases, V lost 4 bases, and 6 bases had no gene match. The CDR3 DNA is TGTGCCAGCAGCAATGGACAGGTTTCTAATGAAAAACTGTTTTTT. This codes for CASSNGQVSNEKLFF.

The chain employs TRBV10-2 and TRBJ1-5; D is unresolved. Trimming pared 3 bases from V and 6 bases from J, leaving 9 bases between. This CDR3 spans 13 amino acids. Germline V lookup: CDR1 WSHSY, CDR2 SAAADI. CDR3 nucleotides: TGCGCCAGCAGTGAACATCCCACTCAGCCCCAGCATTTT. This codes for CASSEHPTQPQHF.

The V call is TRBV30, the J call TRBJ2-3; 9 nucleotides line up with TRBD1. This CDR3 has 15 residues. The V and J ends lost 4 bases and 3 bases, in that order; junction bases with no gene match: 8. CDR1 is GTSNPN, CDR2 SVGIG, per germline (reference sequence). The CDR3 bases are TGTGCCTGGAAAGGACAGGGGCGCGGGACAGATACGCAGTATTTT. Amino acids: CAWKGQGRGTDTQYF.

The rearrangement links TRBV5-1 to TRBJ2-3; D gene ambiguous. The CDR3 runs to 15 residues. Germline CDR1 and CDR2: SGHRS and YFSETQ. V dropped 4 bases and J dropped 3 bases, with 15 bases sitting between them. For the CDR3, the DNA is TGCGCCAGCAGCCCGTCGTCCAAAGCGACAGATACGCAGTATTTT. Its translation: CASSPSSKATDTQYF.

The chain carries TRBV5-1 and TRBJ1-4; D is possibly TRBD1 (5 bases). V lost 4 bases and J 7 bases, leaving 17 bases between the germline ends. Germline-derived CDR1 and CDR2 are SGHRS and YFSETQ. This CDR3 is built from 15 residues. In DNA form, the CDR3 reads TGCGCCAGCAGCGGCGCCGGGACGGCGGGTGAAAAACTGTTTTTT. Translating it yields CASSGAGTAGEKLFF.

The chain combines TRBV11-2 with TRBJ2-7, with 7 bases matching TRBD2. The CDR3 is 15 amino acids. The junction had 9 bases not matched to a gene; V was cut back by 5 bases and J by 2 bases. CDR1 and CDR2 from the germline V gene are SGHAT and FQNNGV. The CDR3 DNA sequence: TGTGCCAGCAGCACCTACCACGGACTAGCCTACGAGCAGTACTTC. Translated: CASSTYHGLAYEQYF.

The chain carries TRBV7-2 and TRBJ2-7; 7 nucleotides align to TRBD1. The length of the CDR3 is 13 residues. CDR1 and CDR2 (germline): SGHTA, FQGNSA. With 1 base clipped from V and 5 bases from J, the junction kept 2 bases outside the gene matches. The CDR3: CASSLGQGDEQYF. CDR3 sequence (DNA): TGTGCCAGCAGCTTAGGACAGGGCGACGAGCAGTACTTC.

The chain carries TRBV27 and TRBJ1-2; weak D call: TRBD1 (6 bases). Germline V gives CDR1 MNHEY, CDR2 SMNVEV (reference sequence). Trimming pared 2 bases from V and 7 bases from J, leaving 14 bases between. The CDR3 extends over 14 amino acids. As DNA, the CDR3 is TGTGCCAGCAGTTTAGGCTCAGGGGCGATTGGCTACACCTTC. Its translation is CASSLGSGAIGYTF.

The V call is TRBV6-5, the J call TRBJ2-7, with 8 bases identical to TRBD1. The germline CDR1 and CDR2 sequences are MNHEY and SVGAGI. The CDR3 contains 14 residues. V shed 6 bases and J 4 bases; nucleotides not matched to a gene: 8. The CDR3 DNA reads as TGTGCCAGCAGCCCCGGCAGGACAGGGTACGAGCAGTACTTC. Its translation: CASSPGRTGYEQYF.

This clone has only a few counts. Here the CDR3 reads CASSFWTGANTEAFF. The CDR3 coding sequence is TGTGCCAGCAGTTTTTGGACAGGAGCGAACACTGAAGCTTTCTTT. The V gene is TRBV27, the J gene TRBJ1-1, with 7 bases that match TRBD1. The CDR3 has 15 amino acids. Unmatched junction bases numbered 5, after V lost 3 bases and J lost 1 base. CDR1 and CDR2 (germline): MNHEY, SMNVEV (reference sequence).

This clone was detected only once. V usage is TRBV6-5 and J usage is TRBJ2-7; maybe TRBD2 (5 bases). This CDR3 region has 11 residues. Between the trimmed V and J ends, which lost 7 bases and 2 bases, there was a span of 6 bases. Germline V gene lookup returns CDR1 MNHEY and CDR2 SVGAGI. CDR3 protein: CASTGTYEQYF. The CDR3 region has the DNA TGTGCCAGCACCGGGACCTACGAGCAGTACTTC.

CDR3 DNA: TGTGCCAGTAGTTTGGGACTAGCGGGGGAGTCGTACGAGCAGTACTTC. Protein product: CASSLGLAGESYEQYF. The chain combines TRBV19 with TRBJ2-7, with 14 bases matching TRBD2. J gave up 4 bases and V 5 bases, and 7 bases lay outside the gene matches. Germline CDR1 and CDR2: LNHDA and SQIVND (reference sequence). This CDR3 region has 16 residues.

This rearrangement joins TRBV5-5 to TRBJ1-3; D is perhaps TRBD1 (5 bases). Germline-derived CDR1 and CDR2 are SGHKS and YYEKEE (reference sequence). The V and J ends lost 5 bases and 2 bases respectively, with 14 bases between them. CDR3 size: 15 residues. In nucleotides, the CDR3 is TGTGCCAGCAGACAAGACAGAGCTCCTGGAAACACCATATATTTT. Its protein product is CASRQDRAPGNTIYF.

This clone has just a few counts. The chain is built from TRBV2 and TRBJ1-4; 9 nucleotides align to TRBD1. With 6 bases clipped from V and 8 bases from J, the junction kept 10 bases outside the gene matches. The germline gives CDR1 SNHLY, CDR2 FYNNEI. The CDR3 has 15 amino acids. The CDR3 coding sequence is TGTGCCAGCAGCCCACAGGGGGCCCGAGGCGAAAAACTGTTTTTT. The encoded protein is CASSPQGARGEKLFF. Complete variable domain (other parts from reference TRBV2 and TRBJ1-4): EPEVTQTPSHQVTQMGQEVILRCVPISNHLYFYWYRQILGQKVEFLVSFYNNEISEKSEIFDDQFSVERPDGSNFTLKIRSTKLEDSAMYFCASSPQGARGEKLFFGSGTQLSVL.

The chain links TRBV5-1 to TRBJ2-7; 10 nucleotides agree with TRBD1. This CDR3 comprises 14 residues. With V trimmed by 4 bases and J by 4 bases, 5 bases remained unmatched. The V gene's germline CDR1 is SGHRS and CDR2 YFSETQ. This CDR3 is CASSQGQGVYEQYF. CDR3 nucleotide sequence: TGCGCCAGCAGCCAAGGACAGGGGGTGTACGAGCAGTACTTC.

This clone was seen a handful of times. As DNA, the CDR3 is TGTGCCAGCACATTACACCGGAACACCGGGGAGCTGTTTTTT. Translating gives CASTLHRNTGELFF. The gene calls are TRBV28 and TRBJ2-2; D remains ambiguous. Trimming took off 7 bases at V and 1 base at J, with 10 bases between the two ends. CDR1 is MDHEN, CDR2 SYDVKM, per germline. CDR3 length: 14 amino acids.

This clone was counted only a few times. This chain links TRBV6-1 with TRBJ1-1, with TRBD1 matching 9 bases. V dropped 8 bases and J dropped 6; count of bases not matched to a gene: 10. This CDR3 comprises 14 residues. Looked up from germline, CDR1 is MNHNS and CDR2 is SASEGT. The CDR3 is CASSRGQGSSEAFF. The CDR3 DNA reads TGTGCCAGCTCTCGGGGACAGGGATCGTCTGAAGCTTTCTTT.

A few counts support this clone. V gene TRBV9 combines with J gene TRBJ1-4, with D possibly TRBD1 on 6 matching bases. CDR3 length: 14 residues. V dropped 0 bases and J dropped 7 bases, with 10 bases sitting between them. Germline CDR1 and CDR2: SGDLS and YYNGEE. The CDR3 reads CASSVGQGSEKLFF. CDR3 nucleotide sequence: TGTGCCAGCAGCGTAGGTCAGGGGAGTGAAAAACTGTTTTTT.

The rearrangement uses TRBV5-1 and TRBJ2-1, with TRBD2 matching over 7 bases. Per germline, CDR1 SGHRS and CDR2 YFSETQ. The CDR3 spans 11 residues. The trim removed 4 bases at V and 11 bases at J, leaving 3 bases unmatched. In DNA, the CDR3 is TGCGCCAGCAGCCCGGGACTAAAGCAGTTCTTC. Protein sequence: CASSPGLKQFF.